Shown below are 8 T cell receptor beta chains from a single sample sequenced in a study of T cells expressing NK-cell markers (dated by TCRdb to 2018 to 2020). Libraries were constructed by 5' RACE. Sequenced on an Illumina HiSeq 2000. After TCRdb reprocessed the reads, each CDR3 protein sequence was kept as one row, without DNA. The table held for this sample gives roughly 450,000 distinct CDR3 sequences. The top ten constitute roughly 1.4% of the sample. The sample taken for sequencing was blood T cells: a sorted CD56 or NKG2C T cell subset, CD4+ or CD8+ T cells, or bulk PBMC T cells (not recorded which). These receptors all stem from a woman aged 45-65 years in good health. Donor details come from another sample of the same person, matched by shared clones.

The chain carries TRBV7-2 and TRBJ2-1. CDR3 length: 15 residues. Germline V gives CDR1 SGHTA, CDR2 FQGNSA. CDR3 in amino acids: CASSFSVIPGNEQFF.

V usage is TRBV3-1 and J usage is TRBJ2-3; TCRdb outputs TRBD2, but without DNA this stays unchecked. The CDR3 totals 17 residues. Germline-derived CDR1 and CDR2 are LGHDT and YNNKEL (reference sequence). This CDR3 is CASSRTSGSGGTDTQYF.

The CDR3 here is CASRRTGSDYGYTF. This sequence joins TRBV6-5 and TRBJ1-2; TCRdb indicates TRBD1, and absent DNA this call remains unverified. The CDR3 consists of 14 residues. CDR1 is MNHEY and CDR2 is SVGAGI in the germline V gene.

J is TRBJ1-1 and V is TRBV27; the TCRdb call, TRBD1, lacks DNA for checking. Germline assignment: CDR1 MNHEY and CDR2 SMNVEV (reference sequence). CDR3 length: 14 amino acids. The CDR3 loop reads CASSLTPPGAEAFF.

This chain joins TRBV6-1 and TRBJ2-1. CDR3 size: 13 residues. Germline values: CDR1 MNHNS, CDR2 SASEGT. CDR3 amino acids: CASSSLGRSEQFF.

The chain carries TRBV20-1 and TRBJ2-1; TCRdb's D gene call, TRBD1, goes unchecked for lack of DNA. CDR3 length: 13 amino acids. Germline V CDR1 and CDR2: DFQATT, SNEGSKA (reference sequence). This CDR3 reads CSANGAVPGPQFF.

The chain uses TRBV30 and TRBJ1-2; checking the TCRdb D call of TRBD1 is not possible without DNA. The germline gives CDR1 GTSNPN, CDR2 SVGIG (reference sequence). The CDR3 contains 15 residues. The CDR3 reads CAWYRDRVQRYGYTF.

The genes are TRBV18 and TRBJ2-3; TCRdb selects TRBD2, and the lack of DNA leaves this call unchecked. The CDR3 has 15 amino acids. Germline CDR1 reads KGHSH; CDR2 reads LQKENI. This CDR3 reads CASSPASRNTDTQYF.